This is a list of T cell receptor beta chains from one sample in a study of blood T cell repertoires in COVID-19. The table came from immunoSEQ multiplex PCR; TCRdb's copy has only in-frame clones and leaves some out. The table has tens of thousands of clones, around 91% seen once; the top ten hold 12%. What was sequenced was peripheral blood. All receptors come from a man in his 70s with active or convalescent COVID-19. CDR3s include the opening cysteine and the closing phenylalanine or tryptophan. D genes are given only for firm matches. The size of a clone is reported for some rows only, either as once, few or many, or as a class for expanded clones.

d_gene: TRBD1
j_gene: TRBJ2-1
v_gene: TRBV6-5
abundance: .
CDR3nt: TGTGCCAGCACCCCCCCCGGACAGGGTTTGGATGAGCAGTTCTTC
CDR3aa: CASTPPGQGLDEQFF

d_gene: .
j_gene: TRBJ2-1
v_gene: TRBV7-9
abundance: .
CDR3nt: TGTGCCAGCAGCTTTCATACGCGCCCTAGCTCCTACAATGAGCAGTTCTTC
CDR3aa: CASSFHTRPSSYNEQFF

d_gene: .
j_gene: TRBJ1-5
v_gene: TRBV30
abundance: .
CDR3nt: TGTGCCTGGAGTGTAACAGGGTTGGATCAGCCCCAGCATTTT
CDR3aa: CAWSVTGLDQPQHF

d_gene: TRBD1
j_gene: TRBJ1-3
v_gene: TRBV7-8
abundance: .
CDR3nt: TGTGCCAGCAGCCCCCGGGACAGGGCCTTATCGTCTGGAAACACCATATATTTT
CDR3aa: CASSPRDRALSSGNTIYF

d_gene: TRBD1
j_gene: TRBJ1-1
v_gene: TRBV11-2
abundance: .
CDR3nt: TGTGCCAGCAGCTTAGGGACAGGACTCTACACTGAAGCTTTCTTT
CDR3aa: CASSLGTGLYTEAFF

d_gene: TRBD2
j_gene: TRBJ2-5
v_gene: TRBV6-1
abundance: .
CDR3nt: TGTGCCAGCAGTGAGGCGACTAGCGGGGGGGCGGTTGAGACCCAGTACTTC
CDR3aa: CASSEATSGGAVETQYF

d_gene: .
j_gene: TRBJ1-6
v_gene: TRBV10-3
abundance: .
CDR3nt: TGTGCCATCAGTGTCTCGGGGGGGCGAGATAATTCACCCCTCCACTTT
CDR3aa: CAISVSGGRDNSPLHF

d_gene: TRBD1
j_gene: TRBJ1-1
v_gene: TRBV5-1
abundance: once
CDR3nt: TGCGCCAGCAGCTCAGCTGGGACAGGGTACACTGAAGCTTTCTTT
CDR3aa: CASSSAGTGYTEAFF

d_gene: .
j_gene: TRBJ2-1
v_gene: TRBV4-3
abundance: once
CDR3nt: TGCGCCAGCAGCCAAGTACACCTTTACAATGAGCAGTTCTTC
CDR3aa: CASSQVHLYNEQFF

d_gene: TRBD2
j_gene: TRBJ2-1
v_gene: TRBV5-1
abundance: .
CDR3nt: TGCGCCAGCAGCCTGGGACTAGCGGGGGCCAATGAGCAGTTCTTC
CDR3aa: CASSLGLAGANEQFF

d_gene: .
j_gene: TRBJ2-5
v_gene: TRBV5-1
abundance: .
CDR3nt: TGCGCCAGCAGCTTGGCCGGGTCCACTCTAGAGACCCAGTACTTC
CDR3aa: CASSLAGSTLETQYF

d_gene: TRBD1
j_gene: TRBJ1-1
v_gene: TRBV7-9
abundance: .
CDR3nt: TGTGCCACCTCAGGGGGCTCTGAAGCTTTCTTT
CDR3aa: CATSGGSEAFF

d_gene: .
j_gene: TRBJ1-5
v_gene: TRBV2
abundance: .
CDR3nt: TGTGCCAGCAGCCCCGGAGGCCTGGCTCAGCCCCAGCATTTT
CDR3aa: CASSPGGLAQPQHF

d_gene: TRBD1
j_gene: TRBJ1-4
v_gene: TRBV4-1
abundance: .
CDR3nt: TGCGCCAGCAGCCAGCTTGGGAAGACAGGGACGGGTGAAAAACTGTTTTTT
CDR3aa: CASSQLGKTGTGEKLFF

d_gene: .
j_gene: TRBJ2-1
v_gene: TRBV4-3
abundance: .
CDR3nt: TGCGCCAGCAGCCAAGATAGAAGGGGTGGCTCCTACAATGAGCAGTTCTTC
CDR3aa: CASSQDRRGGSYNEQFF

d_gene: .
j_gene: TRBJ1-4
v_gene: TRBV28
abundance: few
CDR3nt: TGTGCCAGCAGAACACCAGGGGATGAAAAACTGTTTTTT
CDR3aa: CASRTPGDEKLFF

d_gene: .
j_gene: TRBJ1-4
v_gene: TRBV5-1
abundance: .
CDR3nt: TGCGCCAGCAGCTTCAGGGAATCTAATGAAAAACTGTTTTTT
CDR3aa: CASSFRESNEKLFF

d_gene: TRBD1
j_gene: TRBJ1-1
v_gene: TRBV3-1/TRBV3-2
abundance: .
CDR3nt: TGTGCCAGCAGCCACCGACAGGGCGACACTGAAGCTTTCTTT
CDR3aa: CASSHRQGDTEAFF

d_gene: TRBD1
j_gene: TRBJ1-1
v_gene: TRBV4-1
abundance: .
CDR3nt: TGCGCCAGCAGCCAAGATGGGGACAGGGGGAACACTGAAGCTTTCTTT
CDR3aa: CASSQDGDRGNTEAFF

d_gene: TRBD2
j_gene: TRBJ2-5
v_gene: TRBV4-1
abundance: .
CDR3nt: TGCGCCAGCAGCCCCCGAGGCGGGGGAGAGACCCAGTACTTC
CDR3aa: CASSPRGGGETQYF

d_gene: TRBD1
j_gene: TRBJ1-2
v_gene: TRBV9
abundance: .
CDR3nt: TGTGCCAGCAGCGCCCGGACAGGGACTGACTATGGCTACACCTTC
CDR3aa: CASSARTGTDYGYTF

d_gene: TRBD1
j_gene: TRBJ1-2
v_gene: TRBV7-9
abundance: once
CDR3nt: TGTGCCAGCAGCTTAGCGTCAGGGGGGAACTTTGGCTACACCTTC
CDR3aa: CASSLASGGNFGYTF

d_gene: TRBD1
j_gene: TRBJ2-7
v_gene: TRBV5-1
abundance: .
CDR3nt: TGCGCCAGCAGTCCCGCCGGGACAGTGCAGTACTTC
CDR3aa: CASSPAGTVQYF

d_gene: .
j_gene: TRBJ2-7
v_gene: TRBV3-1/TRBV3-2
abundance: .
CDR3nt: TGTGCCAGCAGCCAAGAACGGTCGCAGGGCTGGGCCGAGCAGTACTTC
CDR3aa: CASSQERSQGWAEQYF

d_gene: .
j_gene: TRBJ1-1
v_gene: TRBV7-2
abundance: .
CDR3nt: TGTGCCAGCGCCCCGGTGAGGGAGGGCACTGAAGCTTTCTTT
CDR3aa: CASAPVREGTEAFF

d_gene: .
j_gene: TRBJ1-1
v_gene: TRBV6-5
abundance: .
CDR3nt: TGTGCCAGCAGTTACAGGGGGAACACTGAAGCTTTCTTT
CDR3aa: CASSYRGNTEAFF

d_gene: TRBD2
j_gene: TRBJ2-3
v_gene: TRBV4-2
abundance: .
CDR3nt: TGTGCCAGCAGCCCTGGGACTAGCGGTGGCACAGATACGCAGTATTTT
CDR3aa: CASSPGTSGGTDTQYF

d_gene: .
j_gene: TRBJ1-2
v_gene: TRBV5-1
abundance: few
CDR3nt: TGCGCCAGCAGCTTGGACAGATATGGCTACACCTTC
CDR3aa: CASSLDRYGYTF

d_gene: TRBD1
j_gene: TRBJ1-1
v_gene: TRBV9
abundance: few
CDR3nt: TGTGCCAGCAGCCCAGACAGGGGGCTCGGCACTGAAGCTTTCTTT
CDR3aa: CASSPDRGLGTEAFF

d_gene: .
j_gene: TRBJ1-2
v_gene: TRBV7-2
abundance: once
CDR3nt: TGTGCCAGCAGCTTAGTGCGGGACAACTATGGCTACACCTTC
CDR3aa: CASSLVRDNYGYTF

d_gene: .
j_gene: TRBJ1-5
v_gene: TRBV19
abundance: .
CDR3nt: TGTGCCAGTAGTTACACAGGGTTGAATCAGCCCCAGCATTTT
CDR3aa: CASSYTGLNQPQHF

d_gene: TRBD2
j_gene: TRBJ2-3
v_gene: TRBV27
abundance: .
CDR3nt: TGTGCCAGCAGACGCCTAGCGGCTAGCACAGATACGCAGTATTTT
CDR3aa: CASRRLAASTDTQYF

d_gene: TRBD1
j_gene: TRBJ1-5
v_gene: TRBV15
abundance: .
CDR3nt: TGTGCCACCAGCAGGGGCTGGGACAGGGGCCTACTCAATCAGCCCCAGCATTTT
CDR3aa: CATSRGWDRGLLNQPQHF

d_gene: .
j_gene: TRBJ2-7
v_gene: TRBV27
abundance: .
CDR3nt: TGTGCCAGCAGTTTATCAAGGACAGCCTACGAGCAGTACTTC
CDR3aa: CASSLSRTAYEQYF

d_gene: .
j_gene: TRBJ2-3
v_gene: TRBV30
abundance: .
CDR3nt: TGTGCCTGCGGGATCGGGGGTGGGTCCACAGATACGCAGTATTTT
CDR3aa: CACGIGGGSTDTQYF

d_gene: .
j_gene: TRBJ1-1
v_gene: TRBV6-5
abundance: .
CDR3nt: TGTGCCAGCAGTCTACTGGGAGATGAAGCTTTCTTT
CDR3aa: CASSLLGDEAFF

d_gene: .
j_gene: TRBJ1-2
v_gene: TRBV6-5
abundance: few
CDR3nt: TGTGCCAGCAGTTACCGATTAACAGGGAATTTAGGAGGCTACACCTTC
CDR3aa: CASSYRLTGNLGGYTF

d_gene: .
j_gene: TRBJ2-4
v_gene: TRBV6-5
abundance: .
CDR3nt: TGTGCCAGCAGCCCATTCCCAGGAAACATTCAGTACTTC
CDR3aa: CASSPFPGNIQYF

d_gene: .
j_gene: TRBJ1-5
v_gene: TRBV19
abundance: .
CDR3nt: TGTGCCAGTAGTATTCCTATCGTCTCCGAGGGGCCCCAGCATTTT
CDR3aa: CASSIPIVSEGPQHF

d_gene: TRBD2
j_gene: TRBJ2-7
v_gene: TRBV18
abundance: .
CDR3nt: TGTGCCAGCTCACCAGGGTCGGGGGGCGAGCAGTACTTC
CDR3aa: CASSPGSGGEQYF

d_gene: .
j_gene: TRBJ1-3
v_gene: TRBV3-1/TRBV3-2
abundance: .
CDR3nt: TGTGCCAGCAGCCAAAAAGGGGAAACTTACGGAAACACCATATATTTT
CDR3aa: CASSQKGETYGNTIYF

d_gene: .
j_gene: TRBJ2-1
v_gene: TRBV9
abundance: .
CDR3nt: TGTGCCAGCAGCCCGCACACTGGAGGGTTCTCCTACAATGAGCAGTTCTTC
CDR3aa: CASSPHTGGFSYNEQFF

d_gene: .
j_gene: TRBJ1-4
v_gene: TRBV18
abundance: .
CDR3nt: TGTGCCAGCTCACGGGGCAGTAATGAAAAACTGTTTTTT
CDR3aa: CASSRGSNEKLFF

d_gene: TRBD2
j_gene: TRBJ2-1
v_gene: TRBV4-3
abundance: .
CDR3nt: TGCGCCAGCAGCCAAGCGGGGGGGCTAGGTAGCTCCTACAATGAGCAGTTCTTC
CDR3aa: CASSQAGGLGSSYNEQFF

d_gene: .
j_gene: TRBJ1-1
v_gene: TRBV19
abundance: .
CDR3nt: TGTGCCAGTATATCGACTGGGAACACTGAAGCTTTCTTT
CDR3aa: CASISTGNTEAFF

d_gene: .
j_gene: TRBJ2-7
v_gene: TRBV5-4
abundance: .
CDR3nt: TGTGCCAGCAGAGGGCCAGGGCAGGGGATTAACGAGCAGTACTTC
CDR3aa: CASRGPGQGINEQYF

d_gene: .
j_gene: TRBJ2-2
v_gene: TRBV25-1
abundance: .
CDR3nt: TGTGCCAGCAGCAGTGGATTGAGGGTAGTTAAGACCGGGGAGCTGTTTTTT
CDR3aa: CASSSGLRVVKTGELFF

d_gene: TRBD2
j_gene: TRBJ2-7
v_gene: TRBV18
abundance: .
CDR3nt: TGTGCCAGCTCACCACTTTCTAGCGGGGGGAGGATCTACGAGCAGTACTTC
CDR3aa: CASSPLSSGGRIYEQYF

d_gene: .
j_gene: TRBJ1-2
v_gene: TRBV6-5
abundance: once
CDR3nt: TGTGCCAGCAGTTACTCGAGCAGGGTAGTTGGCTATGGCTACACCTTC
CDR3aa: CASSYSSRVVGYGYTF

d_gene: .
j_gene: TRBJ2-1
v_gene: TRBV5-1
abundance: .
CDR3nt: TGCGCCAGCAGCTTGAGCGCACGGGGCAATGAGCAGTTCTTC
CDR3aa: CASSLSARGNEQFF

d_gene: .
j_gene: TRBJ1-2
v_gene: TRBV27
abundance: .
CDR3nt: TGTGCCAGCAGTTCCTCCCTCATGGGGCATGACTACACCTTC
CDR3aa: CASSSSLMGHDYTF

d_gene: .
j_gene: TRBJ1-2
v_gene: TRBV2
abundance: once
CDR3nt: TGTGCCAGCAGGCCCAGGGAGGGTGGTGGCTACACCTTC
CDR3aa: CASRPREGGGYTF

d_gene: .
j_gene: TRBJ1-1
v_gene: TRBV6-5
abundance: .
CDR3nt: TGTGCCAGCAATCGATACAGGGCGACCACTGAAGCTTTCTTT
CDR3aa: CASNRYRATTEAFF

d_gene: TRBD1
j_gene: TRBJ2-7
v_gene: TRBV6-1
abundance: medium-sized
CDR3nt: TGTGCCAGCAGTGAAAGTACAGGGGATTCCTACGAGCAGTACTTC
CDR3aa: CASSESTGDSYEQYF